This section outlines one T cell receptor (beta chain) sequence together with its context. Its antigen is not identified. A single heparinised draw of about 100 mL on average was taken per donor. Sorted populations all had greater than 95% purity. This entry comes from a study of beta chain features in type 1 diabetes. CDR1 MNHNY and CDR2 SVGAGI come from the germline V gene (reference sequence). The CDR3 has 15 residues. V lost 6 bases, J lost 6 bases, and 9 bases stayed unmatched. Sequenced material consisted of expressed TCRB transcripts (all of the isolated RNA was reverse transcribed). TCRdb's table, derived via immunoSEQ multiplex PCR, lists solely in-frame clones and lacks some. This sample has about 350,000 clones, with 15% to 20% found just once. Study-wide findings and caveats: Type 1 diabetes patients showed fewer insertions and more deletions at VDJ junctions. Patients and controls would be equally affected if PCR favored shorter templates.

This sequence joins TRBV6-6 and TRBJ2-2; the match to TRBD1 covers 8 bases. Sequencing was performed on naive CD4+ T cells from blood. The TCR originated in a woman between 18 and 30 years old in good health. CDR3 sequence reads: CASRQTGVNAGELFF. DNA for the CDR3: TGTGCCAGCAGGCAGACAGGGGTTAACGCCGGGGAGCTGTTTTTT.